This T cell receptor beta chain was profiled in a study of blood T cell repertoires in COVID-19. Authors' analysis steps: Estimation of nucleated cell counts relied on the amplification of reference gene primers. The method was immunoSEQ multiplex PCR; TCRdb's version includes in-frame clones alone and lacks a portion of them. The DNA gave D and trimming, while V, J and clone size come from that table. The sample carries some 120,000 clones, approximately 83% recorded once. The CDR3 extends over 16 amino acids. Germline CDR1 reads MGHRA; CDR2 reads YSYEKL. V dropped 4 bases and J dropped 4; count of bases not matched to a gene: 10.

The sequence was obtained from a man aged 60 to 75 with acute or convalescent COVID-19. The chain has TRBV4-1 and TRBJ1-5; TRBD1 matches 7 bases. The sample consisted of peripheral blood. The CDR3 coding sequence is TGCGCCAGCAGCCGGGGTCTGACAGGGCCTAATCAGCCCCAGCATTTT. Residues: CASSRGLTGPNQPQHF.